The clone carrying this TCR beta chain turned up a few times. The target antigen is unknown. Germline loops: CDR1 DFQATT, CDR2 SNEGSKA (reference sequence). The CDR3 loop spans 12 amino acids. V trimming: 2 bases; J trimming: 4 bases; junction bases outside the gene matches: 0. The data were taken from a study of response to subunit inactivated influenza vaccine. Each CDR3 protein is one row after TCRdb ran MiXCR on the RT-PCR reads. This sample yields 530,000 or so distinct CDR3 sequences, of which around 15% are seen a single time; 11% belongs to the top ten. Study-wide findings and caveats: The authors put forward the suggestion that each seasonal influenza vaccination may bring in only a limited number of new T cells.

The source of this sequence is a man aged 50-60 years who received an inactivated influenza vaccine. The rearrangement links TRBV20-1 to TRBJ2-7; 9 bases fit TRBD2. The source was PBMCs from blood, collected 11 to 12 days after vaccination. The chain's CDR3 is CSARLAGYEQYF. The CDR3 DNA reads TGCAGTGCTAGACTAGCGGGGTACGAGCAGTACTTC.